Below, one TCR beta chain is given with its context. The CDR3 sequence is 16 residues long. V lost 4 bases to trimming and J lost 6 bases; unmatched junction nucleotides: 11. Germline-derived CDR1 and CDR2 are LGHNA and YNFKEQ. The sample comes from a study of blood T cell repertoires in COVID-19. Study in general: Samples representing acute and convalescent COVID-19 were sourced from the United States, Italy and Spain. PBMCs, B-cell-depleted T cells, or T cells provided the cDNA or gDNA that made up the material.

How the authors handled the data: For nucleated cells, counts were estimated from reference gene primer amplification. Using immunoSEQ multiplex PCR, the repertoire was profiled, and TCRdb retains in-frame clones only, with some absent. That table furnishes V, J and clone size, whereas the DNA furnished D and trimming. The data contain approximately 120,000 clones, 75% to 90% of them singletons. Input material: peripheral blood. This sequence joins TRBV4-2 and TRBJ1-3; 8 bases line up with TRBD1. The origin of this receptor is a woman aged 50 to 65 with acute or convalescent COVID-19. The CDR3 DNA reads TGTGCCAGCAGCCTTCCCGGACAGGGTGGGGAAAACACCATATATTTT. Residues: CASSLPGQGGENTIYF.